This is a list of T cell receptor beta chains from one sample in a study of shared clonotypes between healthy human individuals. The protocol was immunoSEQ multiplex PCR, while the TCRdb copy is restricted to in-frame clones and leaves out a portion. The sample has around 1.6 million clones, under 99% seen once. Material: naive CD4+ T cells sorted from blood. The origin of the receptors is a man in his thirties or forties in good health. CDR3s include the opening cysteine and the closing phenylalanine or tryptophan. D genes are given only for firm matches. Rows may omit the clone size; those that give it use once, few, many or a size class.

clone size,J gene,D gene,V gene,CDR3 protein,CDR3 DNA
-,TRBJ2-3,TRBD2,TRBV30,CAWGGTSAPLDTQYF,TGTGCCTGGGGGGGGACTAGCGCCCCTTTAGATACGCAGTATTTT
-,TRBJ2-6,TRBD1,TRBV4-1,CASSQGTGTGANVLTF,TGCGCCAGCAGCCAGGGGACAGGGACCGGGGCCAACGTCCTGACTTTC
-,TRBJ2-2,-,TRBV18,CASSPPRTTTGELFF,TGTGCCAGCTCACCACCGCGGACAACTACCGGGGAGCTGTTTTTT
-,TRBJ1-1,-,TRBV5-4,CASSLTTVARGGTEAFF,TGTGCCAGCAGCTTAACGACGGTGGCCCGGGGAGGGACTGAAGCTTTCTTT
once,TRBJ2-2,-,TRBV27,CASSMTENTGELFF,TGTGCCAGCAGTATGACAGAGAACACCGGGGAGCTGTTTTTT
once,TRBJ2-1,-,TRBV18,CASSPRTIYNEQFF,TGTGCCAGCTCACCGCGGACGATATACAATGAGCAGTTCTTC
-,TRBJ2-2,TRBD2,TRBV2,CASGSGSSFMTGELFF,TGTGCCAGCGGAAGCGGGAGCAGTTTTATGACCGGGGAGCTGTTTTTT
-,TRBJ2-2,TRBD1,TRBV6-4,CASKAGGTGELFF,TGTGCCAGCAAGGCAGGGGGCACCGGGGAGCTGTTTTTT
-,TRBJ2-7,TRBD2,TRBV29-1,CSAWTSGSPTYEQYF,TGCAGCGCATGGACTAGCGGGAGTCCTACCTACGAGCAGTACTTC
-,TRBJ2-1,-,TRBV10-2,CASIPGAYNEQFF,TGCGCCAGCATCCCTGGGGCCTACAATGAGCAGTTCTTC
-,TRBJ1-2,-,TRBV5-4,CASSEKKRDGYTF,TGTGCCAGCAGCGAAAAGAAGCGGGATGGCTACACCTTC
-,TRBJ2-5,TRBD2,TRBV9,CASSKGTSGSGRETQYF,TGTGCCAGCAGCAAAGGGACTAGCGGGAGCGGTCGTGAGACCCAGTACTTC
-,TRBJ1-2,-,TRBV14,CASSQDPGAIYGYTF,TGTGCCAGCAGCCAAGATCCGGGGGCTATCTATGGCTACACCTTC
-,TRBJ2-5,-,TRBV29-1,CSVLPGEETQYF,TGCAGCGTTCTTCCAGGCGAAGAGACCCAGTACTTC
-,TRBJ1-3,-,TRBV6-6,CASSPDGAPGNTIYF,TGTGCCAGCAGTCCTGACGGGGCCCCTGGAAACACCATATATTTT
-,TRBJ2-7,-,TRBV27,CASTISVASYEQYF,TGTGCCAGCACCATTAGCGTTGCTTCCTACGAGCAGTACTTC
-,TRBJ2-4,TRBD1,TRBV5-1,CASSYFGQGATKNIQYF,TGCGCCAGCAGCTATTTTGGTCAGGGGGCGACCAAAAACATTCAGTACTTC
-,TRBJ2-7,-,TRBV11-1,CASSRASSYDEQYF,TGTGCCAGCAGCCGAGCTAGCTCTTACGACGAGCAGTACTTC
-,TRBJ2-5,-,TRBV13,CASSSRRGTETQYF,TGTGCCAGCAGCTCCCGTAGGGGGACGGAGACCCAGTACTTC
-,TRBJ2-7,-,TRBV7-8,CASSSSRSGDRYEQYF,TGTGCCAGCAGCTCATCGAGATCGGGAGACCGATACGAGCAGTACTTC
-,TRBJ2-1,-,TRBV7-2,CASTFISGAYNEQFF,TGTGCCAGCACCTTTATAAGCGGAGCCTACAATGAGCAGTTCTTC
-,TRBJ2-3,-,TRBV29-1,CSVVAIGRPSTDTQYF,TGCAGCGTTGTAGCAATTGGGCGGCCGAGCACAGATACGCAGTATTTT
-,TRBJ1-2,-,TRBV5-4,CASSNLNPPSGYTF,TGTGCCAGCAGCAACCTTAACCCTCCAAGCGGCTACACCTTC